The 32 T cell receptor beta chains below all came from one sample that was sequenced in a study of blood T cells in healthy people across ages. Combining a sample-barcoded 5' primer with a J-beta primer mix, a second PCR ran for about 7 to 11 cycles. TCRdb re-called the 5' RACE reads with MiXCR, one entry per CDR3 protein. The sample has approximately 810,000 distinct CDR3 sequences; around 28% are singletons. The sample consisted of blood. These receptors were obtained from a woman older than 75 in good health.

Turning to this clonotype: A read error is possible here, since a much larger clone lies one base away. This chain connects TRBV2 to TRBJ2-7; possibly TRBD1 for D (6 bases). Per the germline V gene, CDR1 is SNHLY and CDR2 is FYNNEI. The CDR3 is made up of 12 amino acids. Written as DNA, the CDR3 is TGTACCAGCAGCCGGACAGAATACGAGCAGTACTTC. Protein: CTSSRTEYEQYF.

Concerning this clonotype: It may be a read error: a sequence one base away is much more abundant. The chain is built from TRBV5-6 and TRBJ2-1, with 11 positions matching TRBD2. The J call is in doubt because the DNA end fits TRBJ2-7 better. In germline, CDR1 is SGHDT, CDR2 YYEEEE. The CDR3 has 16 amino acids. CDR3 residues: CASSFDSGGAFNEQYF. The CDR3 DNA reads as TGTGCCAGCAGCTTCGATAGCGGGGGGGCCTTCAATGAGCAGTACTTC.

V is TRBV30 and J is TRBJ2-1, with D perhaps TRBD2 (6 bases). V lost 3 bases, J lost 12 bases, and 21 bases lay in between. This CDR3 has 14 residues. Germline CDR1 GTSNPN, CDR2 SVGIG (reference sequence). The CDR3 spells CAWSRQGLPSGQFF. CDR3 in DNA: TGTGCCTGGAGCCGCCAGGGACTCCCCAGCGGGCAGTTCTTC.

At least ten counts were recorded for this clonotype. The chain has TRBV7-2 and TRBJ2-5; 7 bases line up with TRBD2. Germline V gene lookup returns CDR1 SGHTA and CDR2 FQGNSA. V dropped 5 bases and J dropped 5; count of bases not matched to a gene: 8. The CDR3 extends over 14 amino acids. The CDR3 here is CASSGGGEEETQYF. CDR3 in DNA: TGTGCCAGCAGCGGCGGGGGAGAGGAGGAGACCCAGTACTTC.

The CDR3 here is CASSLNGGTEAFF. CDR3 DNA sequence: TGTGCCAGCAGTTTGAATGGGGGGACTGAAGCTTTCTTT. J is TRBJ1-1 and V is TRBV12-3 or TRBV12-4; a possible D gene is TRBD1 (5 bases). V lost 3 bases to trimming and J lost 5 bases, with 10 bases between them. The CDR3 is made up of 13 amino acids.

This rearrangement joins TRBV20-1 to TRBJ1-1, with TRBD1 matching 7 bases. Looked up from germline, CDR1 is DFQATT and CDR2 is SNEGSKA (reference sequence). The CDR3 length is 13 residues. V lost 5 bases to trimming and J lost 4 bases; unmatched junction nucleotides: 7. The CDR3 DNA is TGCAGTGCTCTCAGGGGGAGGTCCACTGAAGCTTTCTTT. Translated: CSALRGRSTEAFF.

Comment on this clonotype: A single base separates this from a much larger clone, so it may be a read error. The V and J genes are TRBV12-3 or TRBV12-4 and TRBJ2-5; D ambiguous. V was clipped by 6 bases and J by 5 bases, with 13 bases between them. This CDR3 is built from 13 residues. CDR3 bases: TGTGCCAGCAGGGCATCCACCGAGGAGACCCAGTACTTC. Encoded protein: CASRASTEETQYF.

This clonotype was counted only a few times. This sequence joins TRBV7-2 and TRBJ2-2; D ambiguous. The CDR3 consists of 16 residues. The V and J ends lost 0 bases and 4 bases respectively, with 12 bases between them. Germline CDR1 and CDR2: SGHTA and FQGNSA. This chain's CDR3 is CASSLAPPSFTGELFF. The CDR3 DNA reads as TGTGCCAGCAGCTTAGCCCCTCCTAGTTTCACCGGGGAGCTGTTTTTT.

The rearrangement uses TRBV5-1 and TRBJ2-5, with TRBD1 as a possible D gene (7 bases). From germline, CDR1 is SGHRS and CDR2 YFSETQ. Trimming cost V 0 bases and J 4 bases, with 13 bases left between them. There are 15 residues in the CDR3. This CDR3 is CASSLEGQGGETQYF. The DNA of the CDR3 is TGCGCCAGCAGCTTGGAAGGTCAGGGGGGAGAGACCCAGTACTTC.

This clonotype was seen more than once but under ten times. As DNA, the CDR3 is TGTGCCAGCAGCGCCGGGACTAGCGGGGGGGCCGGCTACGAGCAGTACTTC. It yields the protein CASSAGTSGGAGYEQYF. This chain connects TRBV9 to TRBJ2-7; TRBD2 matches at 16 bases. CDR1 and CDR2 from the germline V gene are SGDLS and YYNGEE. The CDR3 extends over 17 amino acids. Trimming took 3 bases from V and 3 from J; bases not matched to a gene: 6.

Here the CDR3 reads CAWSGTGGRAFF. CDR3 nucleotides: TGTGCCTGGAGCGGGACAGGGGGTCGCGCTTTCTTT. J is TRBJ1-1 and V is TRBV30; 11 bases are shared with TRBD1. CDR3 length: 12 residues. Trimming took 3 bases from V and 11 from J; bases not matched to a gene: 5. The germline V gene has CDR1 GTSNPN and CDR2 SVGIG (reference sequence).

This clonotype was recorded a few times. V and J are TRBV27 and TRBJ2-7, with 10 nucleotides matching TRBD1. The CDR3 sequence is 14 residues long. Losses at the gene ends were 6 bases for V and 6 bases for J; bases not matched to a gene: 8. The V gene's germline CDR1 is MNHEY and CDR2 SMNVEV (reference sequence). CDR3 bases: TGTGCCAGCAGCCCGAAGACAGGGGGCATCGAGCAGTACTTC. It yields the protein CASSPKTGGIEQYF.

The chain uses TRBV4-2 and TRBJ2-7, with 7 bases identical to TRBD1. The V gene's germline CDR1 is LGHNA and CDR2 YNFKEQ. This CDR3 is 16 amino acids long. Trimming took 4 bases from V and 0 from J; bases not matched to a gene: 9. The CDR3 spells CASSREAGDSSYEQYF. CDR3 sequence (DNA): TGTGCCAGCAGCCGAGAGGCCGGGGACAGCTCCTACGAGCAGTACTTC.

This clonotype was detected a few times. The chain uses TRBV6-2 or TRBV6-3 and TRBJ2-7; 7 bases agree with TRBD2. Losses at the gene ends were 5 bases for V and 3 bases for J; bases not matched to a gene: 10. CDR3 size: 15 residues. Germline V gives CDR1 MNHEY, CDR2 SVGEGT. CDR3 sequence: CASSSPPGGGYEQYF. The CDR3 nucleotides are TGTGCCAGCAGTAGCCCCCCCGGCGGGGGCTACGAGCAGTACTTC.

This clonotype was detected ten times or more. This rearrangement joins TRBV3-1 to TRBJ2-1; 7 bases are a match to TRBD2. V lost 1 base to trimming and J lost 4 bases; unmatched junction nucleotides: 10. Germline values: CDR1 LGHDT, CDR2 YNNKEL (reference sequence). The CDR3 spans 17 residues. CDR3 loop: CASSQVGLADPYNEQFF. In DNA, the CDR3 is TGTGCCAGCAGCCAAGTCGGCCTAGCGGATCCTTACAATGAGCAGTTCTTC.

The rearrangement uses TRBV19 and TRBJ2-7, with D possibly being TRBD1 (6 bases). Trimming shortened V by 7 bases and J by 1 base, and 14 bases separated the two germline ends. The CDR3 covers 14 residues. Germline V gene lookup returns CDR1 LNHDA and CDR2 SQIVND (reference sequence). CDR3 loop: CASKPVQGSYEQYF. The CDR3 DNA follows: TGTGCCAGTAAACCCGTACAGGGTTCCTACGAGCAGTACTTC. Together with reference TRBV19 and TRBJ2-7, the CDR3 gives the full variable domain: DGGITQSPKYLFRKEGQNVTLSCEQNLNHDAMYWYRQDPGQGLRLIYYSQIVNDFQKGDIAEGYSVSREKKESFPLTVTSAQKNPTAFYLCASKPVQGSYEQYFGPGTRLTVT.

The chain is built from TRBV18 and TRBJ1-2, with D perhaps TRBD1 (5 bases). This CDR3 comprises 13 residues. With 6 bases removed from V and 5 bases from J, the gap between germline ends came to 13 bases. Germline CDR1 reads KGHSH; CDR2 reads LQKENI. The DNA of the CDR3 is TGTGCCAGCTCCCAGGACAAGGAGTATGGCTACACCTTC. It encodes CASSQDKEYGYTF.

This clonotype was seen a handful of times. For the CDR3, the DNA is TGTGCCAGCAGTCCCGGGACAGGGGTGTCGTGGAACACTGAAGCTTTCTTT. It translates to CASSPGTGVSWNTEAFF. The chain has TRBV5-5 and TRBJ1-1; 10 bases fit TRBD1. Germline assignment: CDR1 SGHKS and CDR2 YYEKEE (reference sequence). V lost 5 bases and J lost 1; bases outside the gene matches: 11. The CDR3 runs to 17 residues. The full variable domain, in which reference TRBV5-5 and TRBJ1-1 provide the parts outside the CDR3, is DAGVTQSPTHLIKTRGQQVTLRCSPISGHKSVSWYQQVLGQGPQFIFQYYEKEERGRGNFPDRFSARQFPNYSSELNVNALLLGDSALYLCASSPGTGVSWNTEAFFGQGTRLTVV.

Many counts were recorded for this clonotype. This chain links TRBV12-3 or TRBV12-4 with TRBJ2-3, with TRBD2 as a possible D gene (5 bases). Trimming took off 8 bases at V and 3 bases at J, with 21 bases between the two ends. This CDR3 has 16 residues. The CDR3 region is CASATGTRASTDTQYF. DNA for the CDR3: TGTGCCAGCGCCACGGGCACTAGAGCTTCTACAGATACGCAGTATTTT.

The chain couples TRBV29-1 to TRBJ1-2, with 10 bases matching TRBD1. CDR1 and CDR2 from the germline V gene are SQVTM and ANQGSEA. This CDR3 is 13 amino acids long. V was pared by 6 bases and J by 7 bases, with 8 bases of the junction left unmatched. The CDR3 loop reads CSVPGQGSGGYTF. In DNA form, the CDR3 reads TGCAGCGTCCCGGGACAGGGGAGTGGTGGCTACACCTTC.

The genes are TRBV7-2 and TRBJ2-7, with D perhaps assigned TRBD1 or TRBD2 (5 bases each). Between the trimmed V and J ends, which lost 2 bases and 3 bases, there was a span of 14 bases. This CDR3 region has 15 residues. CDR1 and CDR2 (germline): SGHTA, FQGNSA. The CDR3 loop is CASSLRGFSGYEQYF. For the CDR3, the DNA is TGTGCCAGCAGCTTACGGGGCTTTTCGGGCTACGAGCAGTACTTC.

This clonotype was counted ten times or more. The chain joins TRBV25-1 to TRBJ1-2, with a weak D call TRBD1 (5 bases). The V end was cut by 5 bases, the J end by 5 bases, with 12 bases between. CDR1 and CDR2 from the germline V gene are MGHDK and SYGVNS. The CDR3 is 13 amino acids. CDR3 sequence: CASSQMGGYGYTF. CDR3 sequence (DNA): TGTGCCAGCAGTCAGATGGGGGGGTATGGCTACACCTTC.

This chain links TRBV28 with TRBJ2-1; 7 bases match TRBD1. Germline loops: CDR1 MDHEN, CDR2 SYDVKM. This CDR3 region has 12 residues. J gave up 8 bases and V 7 bases, and 5 bases lay outside the gene matches. CDR3 coding DNA: TGTGCCAGCACCGTAGACAGGGATGAGCAGTTCTTC. It specifies CASTVDRDEQFF.

This clonotype was recorded at least ten times. The CDR3 is CATGTGASYEQYF. DNA of the CDR3: TGTGCCACCGGGACAGGGGCGTCCTACGAGCAGTACTTC. The chain combines TRBV15 with TRBJ2-7, with TRBD1 matching 10 bases. CDR3 length: 13 amino acids. Germline trimming cut 8 bases from V and 1 base from J; bases unmatched to any gene: 2. CDR1 LNHNV and CDR2 YYDKDF come from the germline V gene (reference sequence).

The count of this clonotype is one. CDR3 coding DNA: TGTGCCAGCAGGCGAGTCGGCGGGGGGGCCGGCAATGAGCAGTTCTTC. It is translated as CASRRVGGGAGNEQFF. The chain joins TRBV7-9 to TRBJ2-1, with 9 bases identical to TRBD2. The V segment lost 6 bases and the J segment 6 bases; nucleotides outside the gene matches: 12. Looked up from germline, CDR1 is SEHNR and CDR2 is FQNEAQ (reference sequence). This CDR3 is built from 16 residues. The variable domain in full, completed from reference TRBV7-9 and TRBJ2-1, reads DTGVSQNPRHKITKRGQNVTFRCDPISEHNRLYWYRQTLGQGPEFLTYFQNEAQLEKSRLLSDRFSAERPKGSFSTLEIQRTEQGDSAMYLCASRRVGGGAGNEQFFGPGTRLTVL.

The chain employs TRBV2 and TRBJ2-1, with 14 nucleotides matching TRBD2. The V gene end was trimmed by 6 bases and the J gene end by 10 bases; junction bases not matched to a gene: 8. This CDR3 has 15 residues. CDR1 and CDR2 (germline): SNHLY, FYNNEI. The chain's CDR3 is CASRGTSGGVGEQFF. CDR3 DNA: TGTGCCAGCAGGGGGACTAGCGGGGGCGTTGGGGAGCAGTTCTTC.

J is TRBJ2-3 and V is TRBV7-9, with D maybe TRBD2 (5 bases). The V gene lost 1 base and the J gene lost 6 bases, with 20 bases spanning the gap. This CDR3 is 17 amino acids long. CDR1 and CDR2 from the germline V gene are SEHNR and FQNEAQ (reference sequence). Here the CDR3 DNA reads TGTGCCAGCAGCTTAGGTGGGAGTCCCGGGGTCCGGGATACGCAGTATTTT. Its protein product is CASSLGGSPGVRDTQYF. Supplemented by reference TRBV7-9 and TRBJ2-3, the full variable domain reads DTGVSQNPRHKITKRGQNVTFRCDPISEHNRLYWYRQTLGQGPEFLTYFQNEAQLEKSRLLSDRFSAERPKGSFSTLEIQRTEQGDSAMYLCASSLGGSPGVRDTQYFGPGTRLTVL.

The rearrangement joins TRBV20-1 to TRBJ2-7; 10 bases line up with TRBD1. The CDR3 consists of 16 residues. With V trimmed by 5 bases and J by 4 bases, 14 bases remained unmatched. Germline assignment: CDR1 DFQATT and CDR2 SNEGSKA (reference sequence). The CDR3 region has the DNA TGCAGTGCTCCTGGAATGACAGGGGGCATTTCGTACGAGCAGTACTTC. This codes for CSAPGMTGGISYEQYF.

In this sample, this clonotype turned up a few times. This sequence joins TRBV14 and TRBJ2-1; D gene uncertain. This CDR3 region has 14 residues. Germline lookup yields CDR1 SGHDN and CDR2 FVKESK. V lost 0 bases, J lost 10 bases, and 13 bases lay in between. The CDR3 nucleotides read TGTGCCAGCAGCCAAGATGAACTGCGCTTCGAGCAGTTCTTC. Protein: CASSQDELRFEQFF.

Remarks on this clonotype: Since a much larger clone is just one base distant, this may be a read error. This is likely a read error, given that the CDR3 carries no conserved phenylalanine or tryptophan at its end. J is TRBJ2-1 and V is TRBV5-6; no clear D gene. CDR1 is SGHDT and CDR2 is YYEEEE in the germline V gene. The CDR3 is 12 residues long. Trimming cost V 0 bases and J 9 bases, with 7 bases left between them. The CDR3 DNA sequence: TGTGCCAGCAGCTTGGCCTTGCGTGAGCAGTTCTGC. Protein product: CASSLALREQFC.

This clonotype came up many times. V and J are TRBV20-1 and TRBJ2-1; TRBD2 matches 8 bases. CDR1 and CDR2 (germline): DFQATT, SNEGSKA (reference sequence). V trimming: 1 base; J trimming: 8 bases; junction bases outside the gene matches: 7. The CDR3 contains 14 residues. The CDR3 bases are TGCAGTGCTAGAGTTGCGGGGGGCAGGCATGAGCAGTTCTTC. As protein: CSARVAGGRHEQFF.

V usage is TRBV2 and J usage is TRBJ1-1; the D is unclear. Germline values: CDR1 SNHLY, CDR2 FYNNEI. Between the trimmed V and J ends, which lost 8 bases and 0 bases, there was a span of 10 bases. The CDR3 contains 13 residues. The CDR3 DNA sequence: TGTGCCAGCCGGAGGGTCCTGAACACTGAAGCTTTCTTT. Translation: CASRRVLNTEAFF.